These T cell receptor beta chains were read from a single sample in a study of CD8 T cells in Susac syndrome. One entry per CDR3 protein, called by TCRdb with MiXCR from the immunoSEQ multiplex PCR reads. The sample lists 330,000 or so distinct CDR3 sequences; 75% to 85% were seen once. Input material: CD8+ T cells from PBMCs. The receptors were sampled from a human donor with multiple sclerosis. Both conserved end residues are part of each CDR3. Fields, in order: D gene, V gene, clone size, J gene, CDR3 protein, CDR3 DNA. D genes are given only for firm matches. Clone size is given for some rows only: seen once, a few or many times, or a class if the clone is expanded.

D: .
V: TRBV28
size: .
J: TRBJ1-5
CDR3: CASSDVGDSNQPQHF
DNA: TGTGCCAGCTCGGACGTGGGGGATAGCAATCAGCCCCAGCATTTT

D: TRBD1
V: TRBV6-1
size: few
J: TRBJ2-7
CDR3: CASSQGQGRNEQYF
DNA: TGTGCCAGCAGCCAGGGACAGGGTAGGAACGAGCAGTACTTC

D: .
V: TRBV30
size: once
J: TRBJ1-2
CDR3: CAWSVDSLSYGYTF
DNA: TGTGCCTGGAGTGTAGACAGCCTTTCCTATGGCTACACCTTC

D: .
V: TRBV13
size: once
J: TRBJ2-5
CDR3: CASSPDSSQETQYF
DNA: TGTGCCAGCAGCCCGGACAGTTCACAAGAGACCCAGTACTTC

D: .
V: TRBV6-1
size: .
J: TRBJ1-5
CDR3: CASSPRRFSNQPQHF
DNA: TGTGCCAGCAGTCCTCGCAGGTTTAGCAATCAGCCCCAGCATTTT

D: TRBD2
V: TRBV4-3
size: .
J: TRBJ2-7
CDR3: CASSQGSGTSSYEQYF
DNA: TGCGCCAGCAGCCAAGGATCCGGGACTAGCAGCTACGAGCAGTACTTC

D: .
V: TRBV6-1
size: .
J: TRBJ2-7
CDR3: CASSPKDRLPYEQYF
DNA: TGTGCCAGCAGTCCAAAAGACAGGTTGCCCTACGAGCAGTACTTC

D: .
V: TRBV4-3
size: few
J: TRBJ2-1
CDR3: CASSQVIVLPSSAHNEQFF
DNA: TGCGCCAGCAGCCAAGTAATCGTTTTACCCTCTAGCGCACACAATGAGCAGTTCTTC

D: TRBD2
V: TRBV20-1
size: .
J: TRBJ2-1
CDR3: CSARDPGLTYNEQFF
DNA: TGCAGTGCTAGAGACCCGGGACTAACCTACAATGAGCAGTTCTTC

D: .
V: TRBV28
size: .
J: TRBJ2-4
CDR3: CASSRTITGINIQYF
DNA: TGTGCCAGCAGCCGGACTATTACAGGGATAAACATTCAGTACTTC